This T cell receptor beta chain was obtained from a study of cytomegalovirus exposure and HLA in healthy donors. Study-level findings and limits: Cytomegalovirus status, reportedly, was diagnosed with high specificity and sensitivity by the classifier.

The data were produced by immunoSEQ multiplex PCR, yet TCRdb's version contains in-frame clones alone and is incomplete. The repertoire includes more than 110,000 clones, roughly 93% of them detected once, and about 2% sits in the top ten. The V and J ends lost 0 bases and 4 bases, in that order; junction bases with no gene match: 10. The CDR3 is made up of 17 amino acids. Looked up from germline, CDR1 is LGHNA and CDR2 is YNFKEQ. A note on this clone: Its target is not known.

The donors were members of the validation cohort comprising approximately 110 subjects, separate from the roughly 670-subject first cohort. Sequencing used PBMCs. The TCR comes from a man younger than 35 in good health and CMV-seropositive. The V call is TRBV4-2, the J call TRBJ1-2; 8 bases line up with TRBD1. The CDR3, as DNA: TGTGCCAGCAGCCAAGACAGGACAGGGCGAGGGGTCTATGGCTACACCTTC. This encodes CASSQDRTGRGVYGYTF.